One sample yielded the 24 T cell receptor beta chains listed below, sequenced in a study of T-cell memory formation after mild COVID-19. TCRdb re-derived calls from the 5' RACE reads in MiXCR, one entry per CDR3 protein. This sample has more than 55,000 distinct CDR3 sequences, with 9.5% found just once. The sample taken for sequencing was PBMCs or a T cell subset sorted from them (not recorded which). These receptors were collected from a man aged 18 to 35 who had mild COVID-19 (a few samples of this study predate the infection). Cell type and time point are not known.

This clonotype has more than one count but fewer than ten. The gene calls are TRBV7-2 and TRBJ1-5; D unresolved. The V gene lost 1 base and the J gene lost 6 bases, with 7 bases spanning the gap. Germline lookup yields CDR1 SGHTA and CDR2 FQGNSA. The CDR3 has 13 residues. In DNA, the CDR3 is TGTGCCAGCAGCTTAGTCAACGGTCAGCCCCAGCATTTT. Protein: CASSLVNGQPQHF.

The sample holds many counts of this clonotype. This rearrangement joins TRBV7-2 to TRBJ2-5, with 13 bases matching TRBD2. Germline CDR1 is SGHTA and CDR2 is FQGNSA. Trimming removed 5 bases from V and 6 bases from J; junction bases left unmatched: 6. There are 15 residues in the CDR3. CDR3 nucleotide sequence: TGTGCCAGCAGCCGAGGGACTAGCGGGACGAAGACCCAGTACTTC. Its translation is CASSRGTSGTKTQYF.

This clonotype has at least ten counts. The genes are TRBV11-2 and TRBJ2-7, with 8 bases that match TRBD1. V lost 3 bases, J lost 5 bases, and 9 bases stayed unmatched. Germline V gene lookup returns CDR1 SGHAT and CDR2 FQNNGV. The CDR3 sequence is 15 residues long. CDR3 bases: TGTGCCAGCAGCTTGCCGTTGGACAGGGCGGACGAGCAGTACTTC. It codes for CASSLPLDRADEQYF.

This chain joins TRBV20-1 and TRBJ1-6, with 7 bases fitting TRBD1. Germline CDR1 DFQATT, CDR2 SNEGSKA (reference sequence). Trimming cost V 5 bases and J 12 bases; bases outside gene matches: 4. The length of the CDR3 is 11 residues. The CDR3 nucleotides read TGCAGTGCTCCTCAGGGGGGACCCCTCCACTTT. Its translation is CSAPQGGPLHF.

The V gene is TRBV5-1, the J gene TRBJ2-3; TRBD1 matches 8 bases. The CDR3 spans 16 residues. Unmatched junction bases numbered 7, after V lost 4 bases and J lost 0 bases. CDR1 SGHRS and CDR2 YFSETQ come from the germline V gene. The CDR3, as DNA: TGCGCCAGCAGCGTGGTCGGGACAGGAAGCACAGATACGCAGTATTTT. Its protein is CASSVVGTGSTDTQYF.

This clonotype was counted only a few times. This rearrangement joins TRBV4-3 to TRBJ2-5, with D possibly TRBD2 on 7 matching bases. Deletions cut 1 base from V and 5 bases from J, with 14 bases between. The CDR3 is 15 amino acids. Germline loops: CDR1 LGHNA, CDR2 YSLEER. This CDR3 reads CASSQGEGDWETQYF. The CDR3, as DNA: TGCGCCAGCAGCCAAGGGGAGGGGGATTGGGAGACCCAGTACTTC.

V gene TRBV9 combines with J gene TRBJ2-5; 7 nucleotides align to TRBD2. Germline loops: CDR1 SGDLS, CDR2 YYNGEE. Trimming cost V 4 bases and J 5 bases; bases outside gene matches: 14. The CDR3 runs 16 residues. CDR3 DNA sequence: TGTGCCAGCAGCCCGACCCCTTCCGGGGGGACCGAGACCCAGTACTTC. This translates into CASSPTPSGGTETQYF.

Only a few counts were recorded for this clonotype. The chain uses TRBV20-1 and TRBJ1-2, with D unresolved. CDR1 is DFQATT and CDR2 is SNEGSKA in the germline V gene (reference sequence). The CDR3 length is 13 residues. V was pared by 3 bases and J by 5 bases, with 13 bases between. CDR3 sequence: CSASLSQSYGYTF. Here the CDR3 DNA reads TGCAGTGCTAGTCTCAGCCAGAGTTATGGCTACACCTTC.

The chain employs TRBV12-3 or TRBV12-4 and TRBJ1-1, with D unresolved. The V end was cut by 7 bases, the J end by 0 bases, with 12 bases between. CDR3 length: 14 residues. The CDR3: CASIHPRVNTEAFF. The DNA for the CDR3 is TGTGCCAGCATCCACCCGAGGGTGAACACTGAAGCTTTCTTT.

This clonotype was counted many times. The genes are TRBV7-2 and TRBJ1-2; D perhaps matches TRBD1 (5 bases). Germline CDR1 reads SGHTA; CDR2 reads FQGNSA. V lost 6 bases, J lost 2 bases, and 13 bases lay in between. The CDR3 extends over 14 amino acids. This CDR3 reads CASRPPGLNYGYTF. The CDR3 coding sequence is TGTGCCAGCAGACCTCCGGGGCTAAACTATGGCTACACCTTC.

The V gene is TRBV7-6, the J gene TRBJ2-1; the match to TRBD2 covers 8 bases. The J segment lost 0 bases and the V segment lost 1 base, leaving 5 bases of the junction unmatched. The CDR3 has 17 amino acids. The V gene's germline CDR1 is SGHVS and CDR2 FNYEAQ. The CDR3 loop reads CASSLGVAGHSYNEQFF. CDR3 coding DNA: TGTGCCAGCAGCTTAGGAGTAGCGGGACACTCCTACAATGAGCAGTTCTTC.

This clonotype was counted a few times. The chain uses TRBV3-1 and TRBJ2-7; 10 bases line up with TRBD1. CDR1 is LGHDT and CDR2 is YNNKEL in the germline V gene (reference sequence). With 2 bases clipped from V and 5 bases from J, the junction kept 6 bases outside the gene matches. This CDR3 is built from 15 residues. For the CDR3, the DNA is TGTGCCAGCAGCCAACCGACAGGGGGCCGGAACGAGCAGTACTTC. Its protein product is CASSQPTGGRNEQYF.

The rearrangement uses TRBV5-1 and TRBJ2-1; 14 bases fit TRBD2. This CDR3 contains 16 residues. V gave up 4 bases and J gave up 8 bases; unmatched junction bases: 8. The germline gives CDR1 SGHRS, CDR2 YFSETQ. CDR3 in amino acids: CASSLGTSGGWDEQFF. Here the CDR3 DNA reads TGCGCCAGCAGCCTAGGGACTAGCGGGGGATGGGATGAGCAGTTCTTC. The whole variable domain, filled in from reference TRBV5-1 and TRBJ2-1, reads KAGVTQTPRYLIKTRGQQVTLSCSPISGHRSVSWYQQTPGQGLQFLFEYFSETQRNKGNFPGRFSGRQFSNSRSEMNVSTLELGDSALYLCASSLGTSGGWDEQFFGPGTRLTVL.

The CDR3 nucleotides read TGCAGTGCTAGACACACCCCCGGGACAGTTAACTATGGCTACACCTTC. It is translated as CSARHTPGTVNYGYTF. The J gene is TRBJ1-2, the V gene TRBV20-1, with 7 bases that match TRBD1. This CDR3 region has 16 residues. Germline assignment: CDR1 DFQATT and CDR2 SNEGSKA (reference sequence). Losses at the gene ends were 2 bases for V and 1 base for J; bases not matched to a gene: 10.

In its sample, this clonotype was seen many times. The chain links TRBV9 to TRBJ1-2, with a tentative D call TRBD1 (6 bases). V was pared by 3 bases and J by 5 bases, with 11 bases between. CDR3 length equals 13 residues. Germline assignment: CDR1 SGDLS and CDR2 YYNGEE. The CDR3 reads CASSGGGKYGYTF. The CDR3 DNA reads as TGTGCCAGCAGCGGAGGGGGGAAATATGGCTACACCTTC.

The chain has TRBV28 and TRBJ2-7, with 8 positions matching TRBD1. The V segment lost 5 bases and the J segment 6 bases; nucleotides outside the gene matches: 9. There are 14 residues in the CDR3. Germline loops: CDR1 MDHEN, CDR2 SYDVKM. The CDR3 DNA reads TGTGCCAGCAGTGATAGGACAGGGTCGGTCGAGCAGTACTTC. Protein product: CASSDRTGSVEQYF.

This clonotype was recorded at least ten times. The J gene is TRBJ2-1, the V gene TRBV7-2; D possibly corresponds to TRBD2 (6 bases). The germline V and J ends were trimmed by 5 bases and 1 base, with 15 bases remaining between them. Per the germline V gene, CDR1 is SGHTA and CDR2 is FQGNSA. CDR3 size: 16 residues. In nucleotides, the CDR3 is TGTGCCAGCAGCGCCCCCGGGGGACCTTCCTACAATGAGCAGTTCTTC. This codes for CASSAPGGPSYNEQFF.

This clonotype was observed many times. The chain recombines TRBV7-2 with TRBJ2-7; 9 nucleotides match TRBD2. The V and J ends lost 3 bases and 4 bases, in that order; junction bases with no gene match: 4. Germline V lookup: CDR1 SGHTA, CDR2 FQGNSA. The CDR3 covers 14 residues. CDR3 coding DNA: TGTGCCAGCAGCTTCGCGGGGGGGCCGTACGAGCAGTACTTC. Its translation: CASSFAGGPYEQYF.

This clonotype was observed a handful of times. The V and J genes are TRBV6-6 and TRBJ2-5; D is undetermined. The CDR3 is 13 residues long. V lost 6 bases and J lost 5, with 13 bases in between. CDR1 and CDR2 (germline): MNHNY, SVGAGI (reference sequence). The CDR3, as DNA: TGTGCCAGCAGAGACATAACGAGGGAGACCCAGTACTTC. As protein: CASRDITRETQYF.

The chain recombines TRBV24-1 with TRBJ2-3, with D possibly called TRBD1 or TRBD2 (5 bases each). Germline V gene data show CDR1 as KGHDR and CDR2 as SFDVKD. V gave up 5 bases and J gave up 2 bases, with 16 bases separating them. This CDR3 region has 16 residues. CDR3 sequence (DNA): TGTGCCACCAGTGGAGGTCGGGGACCGACCACAGATACGCAGTATTTT. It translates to CATSGGRGPTTDTQYF.

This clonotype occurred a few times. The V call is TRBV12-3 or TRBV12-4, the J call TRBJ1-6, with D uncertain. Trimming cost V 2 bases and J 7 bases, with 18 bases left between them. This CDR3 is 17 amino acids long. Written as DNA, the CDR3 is TGTGCCAGCAGTTTAAATTGGGCGGCAGTTGTGAATTCACCCCTCCACTTT. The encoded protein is CASSLNWAAVVNSPLHF.

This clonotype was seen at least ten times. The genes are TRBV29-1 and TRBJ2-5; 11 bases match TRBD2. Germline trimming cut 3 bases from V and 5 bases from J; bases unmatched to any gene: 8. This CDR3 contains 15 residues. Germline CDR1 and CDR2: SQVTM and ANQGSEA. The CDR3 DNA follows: TGCAGCGTTGAGCTAACTAGCGGGGGCAGGGAGACCCAGTACTTC. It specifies CSVELTSGGRETQYF.

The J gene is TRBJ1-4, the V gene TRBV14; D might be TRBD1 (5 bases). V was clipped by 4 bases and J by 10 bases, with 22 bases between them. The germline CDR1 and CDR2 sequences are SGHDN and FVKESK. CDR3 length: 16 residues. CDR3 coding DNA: TGTGCCAGCAGCCCCCAGGGAAGGATGGGGCTAGGAAAACTGTTTTTT. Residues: CASSPQGRMGLGKLFF.

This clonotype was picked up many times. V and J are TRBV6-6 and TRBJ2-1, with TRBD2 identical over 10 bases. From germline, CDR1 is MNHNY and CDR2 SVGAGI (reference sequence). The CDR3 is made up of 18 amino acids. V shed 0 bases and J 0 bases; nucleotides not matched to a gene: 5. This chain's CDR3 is CASSYSWSSGGSYNEQFF. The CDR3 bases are TGTGCCAGCAGTTACTCGTGGTCTAGCGGGGGCTCCTACAATGAGCAGTTCTTC.